These 15 T cell receptor beta chains were all obtained from the same sample, sequenced in a study of molecular identifiers for immune sequencing clone quantification. TCRdb analysed the PCR reads with MiXCR anew, one entry per CDR3 protein. The table records about 640,000 distinct CDR3 sequences, 20% of them present only once. Sequences were obtained from naive CD8+ T cells from blood, with Jurkat cell RNA spiked in. Subset here: FACS-sorted CD8+CD4-CCR7+CD45RA+ naive T cells. Every receptor here comes from a human donor in good health. Some libraries in this study had Jurkat cell RNA spiked in.

This clonotype has more than one count but fewer than ten. V gene TRBV6-2 or TRBV6-3 combines with J gene TRBJ2-2; D not resolved. The CDR3 has 13 amino acids. V was shortened by 2 bases and J by 5 bases, with 6 bases between the two germline ends. CDR1 MNHEY and CDR2 SVGEGT come from the germline V gene. This chain's CDR3 is CASSYAVTGELFF. DNA of the CDR3: TGTGCCAGCAGTTACGCCGTTACCGGGGAGCTGTTTTTT.

Remarks on this clonotype: The CDR3 carries no conserved terminal phenylalanine or tryptophan, so it likely arises from a read error. The CDR3 protein is CANRQTEDGELFS. The CDR3 DNA is TGTGCCAACAGACAAACAGAGGATGGGGAGCTGTTTTCT. The rearrangement joins TRBV7-6 to TRBJ2-2; D unclear. With 10 bases removed from V and 8 bases from J, the gap between germline ends came to 17 bases. CDR1 is SGHVS and CDR2 is FNYEAQ in the germline V gene. The CDR3 covers 13 residues.

The chain couples TRBV12-5 to TRBJ2-7, with 9 nucleotides matching TRBD1. The CDR3 extends over 15 amino acids. V gave up 1 base and J gave up 6 bases; unmatched junction bases: 7. Looked up from germline, CDR1 is LGHNT and CDR2 is FRNRAP. CDR3 amino acids: CASGLAVLQGAEQYF. As DNA, the CDR3 is TGTGCTAGTGGTTTGGCCGTCCTACAGGGGGCCGAGCAGTACTTC.

The chain has TRBV6-6 and TRBJ2-5; tentatively, D is TRBD1 or TRBD2 (5 bases each). The V gene's germline CDR1 is MNHNY and CDR2 SVGAGI (reference sequence). The V end lost 0 bases, the J end lost 5 bases, and 13 bases lay between the germline ends. The CDR3 length is 15 residues. In DNA form, the CDR3 reads TGTGCCAGCAGTTACTCGGGGCCCGGCGGGGAGACCCAGTACTTC. Residues: CASSYSGPGGETQYF.

The table lists this clonotype with many counts. V gene TRBV27 combines with J gene TRBJ2-4; possibly TRBD2 for D (5 bases). V gave up 5 bases and J gave up 0 bases, with 20 bases separating them. Germline V gives CDR1 MNHEY, CDR2 SMNVEV (reference sequence). There are 18 residues in the CDR3. The CDR3 DNA reads TGTGCCAGCAGTCCGCCTAGCAACCCCCAATTAGCCAAAAACATTCAGTACTTC. It is translated as CASSPPSNPQLAKNIQYF.

This clonotype was observed many times. V is TRBV7-9 and J is TRBJ2-1; D uncertain. This CDR3 comprises 13 residues. Trimming took 3 bases from V and 6 from J, leaving 9 bases between them. Per the germline V gene, CDR1 is SEHNR and CDR2 is FQNEAQ (reference sequence). The CDR3: CASSLAGSNEQFF. CDR3 in DNA: TGTGCCAGCAGCTTGGCAGGAAGCAATGAGCAGTTCTTC. Full variable domain (remainder filled in from reference TRBV7-9 and TRBJ2-1): DTGVSQNPRHKITKRGQNVTFRCDPISEHNRLYWYRQTLGQGPEFLTYFQNEAQLEKSRLLSDRFSAERPKGSFSTLEIQRTEQGDSAMYLCASSLAGSNEQFFGPGTRLTVL.

This clonotype has more than one count but fewer than ten. The chain carries TRBV19 and TRBJ2-7; 8 bases are a match to TRBD1. V shed 1 base and J 5 bases; nucleotides not matched to a gene: 7. CDR3 size: 15 residues. Germline assignment: CDR1 LNHDA and CDR2 SQIVND (reference sequence). DNA for the CDR3: TGTGCCAGTAGTATAGCCGGGACAGGTATCCACGAGCAGTACTTC. Translating gives CASSIAGTGIHEQYF. Combining the CDR3 with reference TRBV19 and TRBJ2-7 gives the whole variable domain DGGITQSPKYLFRKEGQNVTLSCEQNLNHDAMYWYRQDPGQGLRLIYYSQIVNDFQKGDIAEGYSVSREKKESFPLTVTSAQKNPTAFYLCASSIAGTGIHEQYFGPGTRLTVT.

This clonotype was counted ten times or more. The chain joins TRBV6-2 or TRBV6-3 to TRBJ2-1; TRBD1 aligns across 9 bases. The germline gives CDR1 MNHEY, CDR2 SVGEGT. CDR3 length: 15 residues. V trimming: 5 bases; J trimming: 6 bases; junction bases outside the gene matches: 8. The CDR3 here is CASSRWDRDFNEQFF. The CDR3 region has the DNA TGTGCCAGCAGTCGGTGGGACAGGGATTTCAATGAGCAGTTCTTC.

Ten or more counts support this clonotype. The chain combines TRBV4-3 with TRBJ2-7; 10 nucleotides line up with TRBD2. The CDR3 loop spans 16 amino acids. CDR1 and CDR2 (germline): LGHNA, YSLEER. The junction had 8 bases not matched to a gene; V was cut back by 0 bases and J by 6 bases. For the CDR3, the DNA is TGCGCCAGCAGCCAAGATCCGGGGGTAGCGGGAGGCGAGCAGTACTTC. Translated: CASSQDPGVAGGEQYF.

The sample holds a few counts of this clonotype. J is TRBJ2-7 and V is TRBV6-5; 7 bases are shared with TRBD2. The CDR3 contains 12 residues. Trimming took 7 bases from V and 7 from J; bases not matched to a gene: 7. Germline loops: CDR1 MNHEY, CDR2 SVGAGI. The CDR3 protein is CASMGGLGEQYF. The CDR3 DNA is TGTGCCAGCATGGGGGGGTTAGGAGAGCAGTACTTC.

This clonotype occurred many times. This rearrangement joins TRBV14 to TRBJ1-1; no firm D call. The V end lost 3 bases, the J end lost 3 bases, and 11 bases lay between the germline ends. The CDR3 covers 14 residues. CDR1 is SGHDN and CDR2 is FVKESK in the germline V gene. The DNA for the CDR3 is TGTGCCAGCAGCCATCCCCTTGAATACACTGAAGCTTTCTTT. It translates to CASSHPLEYTEAFF.

This chain uses TRBV5-6 with TRBJ1-6; TRBD1 might be the D (5 bases). Germline CDR1 reads SGHDT; CDR2 reads YYEEEE. The CDR3 has 16 residues. V shed 5 bases and J shed 4 bases, with 16 bases lying between them. This CDR3 is CASSPSGADYNSPLHF. CDR3 nucleotide sequence: TGTGCCAGCAGTCCGTCTGGGGCCGATTATAATTCACCCCTCCACTTT. The full variable domain, its missing parts supplied by reference TRBV5-6 and TRBJ1-6, is DAGVTQSPTHLIKTRGQQVTLRCSPKSGHDTVSWYQQALGQGPQFIFQYYEEEERQRGNFPDRFSGHQFPNYSSELNVNALLLGDSALYLCASSPSGADYNSPLHFGNGTRLTVT.

This clonotype was picked up many times. The V call is TRBV7-2, the J call TRBJ2-3; 8 nucleotides line up with TRBD2. Germline CDR1 is SGHTA and CDR2 is FQGNSA. The CDR3 is made up of 15 amino acids. The V and J ends lost 6 bases and 2 bases, in that order; junction bases with no gene match: 7. CDR3 nucleotides: TGTGCCAGCAGTTCTAAGACTAGCGTCACAGATACGCAGTATTTT. Its protein is CASSSKTSVTDTQYF.

This clonotype was seen at least ten times. The chain is built from TRBV12-3 or TRBV12-4 and TRBJ2-3; D uncertain. Trimming pared 8 bases from V and 0 bases from J, leaving 12 bases between. CDR3 length: 14 residues. The CDR3 nucleotides read TGTGCCAGCCTTAGATTCCATAGCACAGATACGCAGTATTTT. Protein sequence: CASLRFHSTDTQYF.

Remarks on this clonotype: A read error is possible here, since a much larger clone lies one base away. For the CDR3, the DNA is TGTGCCAGTAGACCCCCTGAACACTCCGCAGGGTTAAACACCGGGGAGCTGTTTTTT. This codes for CASRPPEHSAGLNTGELFF. The gene calls are TRBV19 and TRBJ2-2; tentatively, D is TRBD1 (5 bases). This CDR3 region has 19 residues. The V and J ends lost 6 bases and 2 bases respectively, with 25 bases between them. In germline, CDR1 is LNHDA, CDR2 SQIVND (reference sequence). The entire variable domain, with the rest obtained from reference TRBV19 and TRBJ2-2, is as follows: DGGITQSPKYLFRKEGQNVTLSCEQNLNHDAMYWYRQDPGQGLRLIYYSQIVNDFQKGDIAEGYSVSREKKESFPLTVTSAQKNPTAFYLCASRPPEHSAGLNTGELFFGEGSRLTVL.